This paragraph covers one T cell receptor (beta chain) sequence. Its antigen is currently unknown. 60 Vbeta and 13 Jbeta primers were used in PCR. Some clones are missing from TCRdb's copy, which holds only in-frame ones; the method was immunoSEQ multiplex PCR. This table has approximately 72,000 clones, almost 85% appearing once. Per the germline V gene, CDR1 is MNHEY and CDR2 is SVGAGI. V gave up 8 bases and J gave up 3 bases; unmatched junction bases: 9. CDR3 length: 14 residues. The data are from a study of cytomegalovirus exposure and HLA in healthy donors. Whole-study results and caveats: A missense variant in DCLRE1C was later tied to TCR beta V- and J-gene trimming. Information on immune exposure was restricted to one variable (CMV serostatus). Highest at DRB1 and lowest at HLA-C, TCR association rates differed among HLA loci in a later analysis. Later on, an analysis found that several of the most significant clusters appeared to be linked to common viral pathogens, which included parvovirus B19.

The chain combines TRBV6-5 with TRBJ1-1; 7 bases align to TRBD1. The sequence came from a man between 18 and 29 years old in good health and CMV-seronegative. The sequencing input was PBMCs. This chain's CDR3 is CASGGQTLYTEAFF. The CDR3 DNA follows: TGTGCCAGCGGGGGACAGACTTTGTACACTGAAGCTTTCTTT.